This TCR beta chain was documented in a study of blood T cells in healthy people across ages. Study-wide results and caveats: When one million T cells were used, diversity estimates were thought to be underestimates.

A J-beta primer mix and a sample-barcoded 5' primer were used in a second PCR of about 7 to 12 cycles. Each cDNA molecule was tagged by a template-switch adaptor with 12 random nucleotides. TCRdb re-analysed the 5' RACE reads in MiXCR, keeping a single row per CDR3 protein. The table lists 550,000 to 600,000 distinct CDR3 sequences, less than 60% of them singletons. The CDR3 loop spans 18 amino acids. Trimming cost V 6 bases and J 0 bases; bases outside gene matches: 8. The germline gives CDR1 MGHRA, CDR2 YSYEKL. This clonotype is a singleton in its sample. Its antigen is unidentified. The V and J genes are TRBV4-1 and TRBJ2-1; 13 bases line up with TRBD2. This sequence was found in an elderly man in good health. Sample: blood. The CDR3 coding sequence is TGCGCCAGCAGGAGGACTAGCGGGAGAGTTGGCTCCTACAATGAGCAGTTCTTC. Translated, it gives CASRRTSGRVGSYNEQFF.